Following are 11 T cell receptor beta chains from one sample sequenced in a study of blood T cell repertoires in COVID-19. Using immunoSEQ multiplex PCR, the repertoire was profiled, and TCRdb retains in-frame clones only, with some absent. The sample includes roughly 200,000 clones, about 84% seen only once; the top ten take over 7.5%. The sequenced sample consisted of PBMCs or T cells enriched from blood (not recorded which). The receptors derive from a woman aged 25 to 45 who had recovered from COVID-19.

This chain links TRBV4-1 with TRBJ1-3, with a weak D call TRBD1 (6 bases). Germline loops: CDR1 MGHRA, CDR2 YSYEKL. Deletions cut 4 bases from V and 0 bases from J, with 22 bases between. The length of the CDR3 is 19 residues. The CDR3 DNA reads as TGCGCCAGCAGCCCGAGGTCTACAGGGAGGGGGAACTCTGGAAACACCATATATTTT. Translating it yields CASSPRSTGRGNSGNTIYF.

The chain couples TRBV4-1 to TRBJ1-3, with TRBD1 matching over 8 bases. The CDR3 is made up of 14 amino acids. CDR1 MGHRA and CDR2 YSYEKL come from the germline V gene. J was trimmed by 7 bases and V by 1 base; bases with no gene match: 3. CDR3 amino acids: CASSQAGGGNTIYF. The CDR3, as DNA: TGCGCCAGCAGCCAAGCAGGGGGCGGTAACACCATATATTTT.

The chain has TRBV4-1 and TRBJ2-3; a possible D gene is TRBD2 (6 bases). CDR1 MGHRA and CDR2 YSYEKL come from the germline V gene. Trimming pared 0 bases from V and 3 bases from J, leaving 10 bases between. This CDR3 contains 15 residues. CDR3 bases: TGCGCCAGCAGCCAAGACCGGGCGGGGACAGATACGCAGTATTTT. It specifies CASSQDRAGTDTQYF.

V is TRBV20-1 and J is TRBJ2-3; 7 positions match TRBD2. Germline V gives CDR1 DFQATT, CDR2 SNEGSKA (reference sequence). The CDR3 totals 13 residues. Trimming cost V 3 bases and J 4 bases; bases outside gene matches: 4. In nucleotides, the CDR3 is TGCAGTGCTAGTGAGCGGGACCCAGATACGCAGTATTTT. Translating it yields CSASERDPDTQYF.

This sequence joins TRBV19 and TRBJ2-2; 9 positions agree with TRBD1. CDR3 length: 16 residues. V trimming: 4 bases; J trimming: 1 base; junction bases outside the gene matches: 4. CDR1 is LNHDA and CDR2 is SQIVND in the germline V gene (reference sequence). CDR3 in DNA: TGTGCCAGTAGTAGGGGACAGGGACAGAACACCGGGGAGCTGTTTTTT. It specifies CASSRGQGQNTGELFF.

The V gene is TRBV18, the J gene TRBJ1-1; tentatively, D is TRBD1 (5 bases). V was trimmed by 3 bases and J by 0 bases, leaving 8 bases between them. This CDR3 region has 14 residues. CDR1 is KGHSH, CDR2 LQKENI, per germline. CDR3 amino acids: CASSPGALNTEAFF. CDR3 DNA: TGTGCCAGCTCACCTGGGGCCTTGAACACTGAAGCTTTCTTT.

The chain links TRBV5-1 to TRBJ2-3, with TRBD2 matching over 7 bases. The CDR3 consists of 16 residues. Germline CDR1 SGHRS, CDR2 YFSETQ. Losses at the gene ends were 2 bases for V and 5 bases for J; bases not matched to a gene: 11. The CDR3 sequence is CASSLGPSSGKDTQYF. The CDR3 region has the DNA TGCGCCAGCAGCTTAGGCCCCTCAAGCGGGAAAGATACGCAGTATTTT.

CDR3 nucleotides: TGTGCCAGCAGTTACTCGACAGGTCCAAGCGAGCAGTACTTC. It encodes CASSYSTGPSEQYF. The chain carries TRBV6-5 and TRBJ2-7; a possible D gene is TRBD1 (6 bases). Germline-derived CDR1 and CDR2 are MNHEY and SVGAGI. With 0 bases removed from V and 6 bases from J, the gap between germline ends came to 12 bases. The length of the CDR3 is 14 residues.

This chain links TRBV28 with TRBJ1-2; 8 bases are a match to TRBD1. V trimming: 3 bases; J trimming: 2 bases; junction bases outside the gene matches: 5. Germline V gives CDR1 MDHEN, CDR2 SYDVKM. This CDR3 has 15 amino acids. The DNA for the CDR3 is TGTGCCAGCAGTTTCTCCGACAGGGGAAACTATGGCTACACCTTC. Translation gives CASSFSDRGNYGYTF.

The chain uses TRBV5-1 and TRBJ2-3; possible D gene TRBD2, 5 bases. Trimming took 5 bases from V and 6 from J, leaving 22 bases between them. CDR1 and CDR2 (germline): SGHRS, YFSETQ. The CDR3 is 16 residues long. CDR3 sequence reads: CASSWTPPSTQDTQYF. CDR3 sequence (DNA): TGCGCCAGCAGTTGGACTCCACCCTCTACCCAGGATACGCAGTATTTT.

This clone was observed once. The chain recombines TRBV28 with TRBJ2-5, with 12 bases that match TRBD2. Germline V gives CDR1 MDHEN, CDR2 SYDVKM. J lost 0 bases, V lost 1 base, and 3 bases had no gene match. The CDR3 runs 17 residues. The CDR3 bases are TGTGCCAGCAGTTTATCCCTAGCGGGAGGGGACCAAGAGACCCAGTACTTC. Amino acids: CASSLSLAGGDQETQYF.